The rows below give T cell receptor beta chains drawn from one sample of a study of PD-L1 blockade in urothelial cancer. The repertoire was sequenced with immunoSEQ multiplex PCR; TCRdb's copy has only in-frame clones and lacks some. This sample has some 44,000 clones, with more than 70% found just once. Sequencing used PBMCs, obtained around atezolizumab (anti-PD-L1) treatment. The receptors shown here come from a man between 60 and 75 years old with urothelial cancer. Both conserved end residues are part of each CDR3. D genes are given only for firm matches. Only some rows state a clone size, as once, few, many or a class for expanded clones.

abundance	v_gene	d_gene	j_gene	CDR3aa	CDR3nt
-	TRBV7-2	TRBD2	TRBJ2-7	CASRSSGGGWEEQYF	TGTGCCAGCCGATCTAGCGGTGGAGGTTGGGAAGAGCAGTACTTC
-	TRBV29-1	-	TRBJ2-3	CSVAVGQAARDTQYF	TGCAGCGTTGCAGTGGGGCAGGCCGCAAGAGATACGCAGTATTTT
-	TRBV5-1	TRBD1	TRBJ2-5	CASSSGQGSQETQYF	TGCGCCAGCAGCTCCGGACAGGGTAGCCAAGAGACCCAGTACTTC
-	TRBV5-4	TRBD1	TRBJ1-2	CASSSLQGAVYGYTF	TGTGCCAGCAGCTCTTTGCAGGGGGCGGTCTATGGCTACACCTTC
-	TRBV18	TRBD2	TRBJ2-7	CASSPGAGGPQEQYF	TGTGCCAGCTCACCCGGGGCGGGAGGGCCGCAGGAGCAGTACTTC
-	TRBV6-6	-	TRBJ2-5	CASSPVGGGSQYF	TGTGCCAGCAGTCCTGTGGGGGGTGGGTCCCAGTACTTC
-	TRBV19	-	TRBJ2-2	CASMRQGHTGELFF	TGTGCCAGTATGCGGCAGGGCCACACCGGGGAGCTGTTTTTT
-	TRBV30	-	TRBJ1-3	CAGGQGSGNTIYF	TGTGCCGGAGGGCAGGGCTCTGGAAACACCATATATTTT
many	TRBV4-2	-	TRBJ1-6	CASSQDLETPNSPLHF	TGTGCCAGCAGCCAAGATCTGGAGACCCCTAATTCACCCCTCCACTTT
-	TRBV29-1	TRBD1	TRBJ2-1	CSVDRDRAYEQFF	TGCAGCGTTGACCGGGACAGGGCCTATGAGCAGTTCTTC
few	TRBV5-1	TRBD1	TRBJ2-5	CASSPDRVGQETQYF	TGCGCCAGCAGCCCGGACAGGGTTGGGCAAGAGACCCAGTACTTC
-	TRBV14	TRBD1	TRBJ2-5	CASSQRTGMETQYF	TGTGCCAGCAGCCAGAGGACAGGGATGGAGACCCAGTACTTC
-	TRBV7-2	TRBD2	TRBJ2-1	CASSSSGRAVGDEQFF	TGTGCCAGCAGCTCTAGCGGGAGGGCCGTTGGGGATGAGCAGTTCTTC
-	TRBV5-4	TRBD1	TRBJ2-5	CASSLGDRQETQYF	TGTGCCAGCAGCTTGGGGGACAGGCAAGAGACCCAGTACTTC
few	TRBV19	-	TRBJ1-1	CASSIRGNTEAFF	TGTGCCAGTAGTATACGCGGGAACACTGAAGCTTTCTTT
-	TRBV7-2	-	TRBJ2-4	CASSPTGAKNIQYF	TGTGCCAGCAGCCCGACAGGAGCCAAAAACATTCAGTACTTC
-	TRBV6-1	-	TRBJ2-7	CASRGGRSFSYEQYF	TGTGCCAGCAGAGGGGGACGGAGCTTCTCCTACGAGCAGTACTTC
once	TRBV28	-	TRBJ2-3	CASSPLGTATDTQYF	TGTGCCAGCAGTCCCCTAGGGACTGCCACAGATACGCAGTATTTT
-	TRBV19	TRBD1	TRBJ1-1	CASSIGQGAINTEAFF	TGTGCCAGTAGTATTGGACAGGGCGCGATAAACACTGAAGCTTTCTTT
-	TRBV7-9	-	TRBJ2-7	CASSQRGYEQYF	TGTGCCAGCAGCCAAAGAGGTTACGAGCAGTACTTC
-	TRBV7-9	-	TRBJ1-4	CASSSRDKHEKLFF	TGTGCCAGCAGCTCCAGGGACAAACATGAAAAACTGTTTTTT
-	TRBV14	TRBD1	TRBJ1-1	CASSARGRGTEAFF	TGTGCCAGCAGCGCCAGGGGGCGCGGGACTGAAGCTTTCTTT
-	TRBV9	TRBD2	TRBJ2-3	CASSVGASGGVRDTQYF	TGTGCCAGCAGCGTAGGGGCTAGCGGGGGGGTGAGAGATACGCAGTATTTT
once	TRBV6-1	-	TRBJ2-5	CASSETGDQETQYF	TGTGCCAGCAGTGAAACTGGAGACCAAGAGACCCAGTACTTC
-	TRBV11-3	TRBD1	TRBJ1-4	CARIGQVIPVNEKLFF	TGTGCCAGAATCGGACAGGTGATTCCTGTTAATGAAAAACTGTTTTTT
-	TRBV10-1	TRBD1	TRBJ1-2	CASSPGTVNGYTF	TGCGCCAGCAGTCCCGGGACAGTGAACGGCTACACCTTC
few	TRBV14	TRBD1	TRBJ2-1	CASSQEGDRGTGEQFF	TGTGCCAGCAGCCAAGAGGGGGACAGGGGAACGGGTGAGCAGTTCTTC
-	TRBV6-5	TRBD1	TRBJ2-3	CASSQGQGAGDTQYF	TGTGCCAGCAGTCAAGGACAGGGGGCAGGTGATACGCAGTATTTT
-	TRBV10-2	-	TRBJ1-5	CASSEGGSQPQHF	TGCGCCAGCAGTGAGGGGGGGTCTCAGCCCCAGCATTTT
-	TRBV5-4	-	TRBJ2-5	CASSSKGLPETQYF	TGTGCCAGCAGCTCAAAGGGACTGCCAGAGACCCAGTACTTC
-	TRBV2	TRBD1	TRBJ1-2	CASLGQSANYGYTF	TGTGCCAGCCTGGGACAGTCAGCTAACTATGGCTACACCTTC
-	TRBV6-5	-	TRBJ2-3	CASSSYALTDTQYF	TGTGCCAGCAGTTCCTACGCGTTAACAGATACGCAGTATTTT
-	TRBV23-1	TRBD1	TRBJ2-3	CARPGQGAPDTQYF	TGCGCCCGACCGGGACAGGGGGCGCCCGATACGCAGTATTTT
-	TRBV11-2	-	TRBJ2-3	CASSLDSRPTDTQYF	TGTGCCAGCAGCTTAGATAGCCGTCCAACAGATACGCAGTATTTT
few	TRBV15	TRBD1	TRBJ1-1	CATSRGAGTGWTTEAFF	TGTGCCACCAGCAGAGGAGCCGGGACAGGGTGGACCACTGAAGCTTTCTTT
-	TRBV4-2	TRBD2	TRBJ2-7	CASSQEWREIHEQYF	TGTGCCAGCAGCCAAGAGTGGCGGGAGATCCACGAGCAGTACTTC
-	TRBV6-1	TRBD2	TRBJ2-1	CASSEEGSGGRSYNEQFF	TGTGCCAGCAGTGAAGAAGGTAGCGGGGGGCGCTCCTACAATGAGCAGTTCTTC
-	TRBV9	-	TRBJ2-3	CASSGLGSSGADTQYF	TGTGCCAGCAGCGGGCTGGGCAGTTCGGGGGCAGATACGCAGTATTTT
-	TRBV5-4	-	TRBJ2-1	CASSGTPSSYNEQFF	TGTGCCAGCAGCGGTACCCCGAGCTCCTACAATGAGCAGTTCTTC
-	TRBV27	-	TRBJ1-1	CASSLWGNRAEAFF	TGTGCCAGCAGTTTATGGGGGAACAGGGCTGAAGCTTTCTTT
-	TRBV6-5	-	TRBJ2-1	CASSRTDSRNEQFF	TGTGCCAGCAGCCGGACAGATAGTCGTAATGAGCAGTTCTTC
-	TRBV5-4	TRBD2	TRBJ2-1	CASSYSLFGLAYNEQFF	TGTGCCAGCAGCTACTCCCTTTTTGGACTAGCGTACAATGAGCAGTTCTTC
-	TRBV4-3	TRBD2	TRBJ2-2	CASSQVAGNTGELFF	TGCGCCAGCAGCCAAGTAGCGGGGAACACCGGGGAGCTGTTTTTT
-	TRBV28	TRBD1	TRBJ1-5	CASSDRGNQPQHF	TGTGCCAGCAGTGACAGGGGGAATCAGCCCCAGCATTTT
-	TRBV5-1	TRBD1	TRBJ2-3	CASSFSARGQADTQYF	TGCGCCAGCAGCTTCTCGGCCAGGGGGCAGGCAGATACGCAGTATTTT
-	TRBV2	-	TRBJ2-2	CASNFMGGGGAGELFF	TGTGCCAGCAATTTCATGGGTGGGGGGGGCGCCGGGGAGCTGTTTTTT
few	TRBV2	-	TRBJ1-5	CASSESKGVNQPQHF	TGTGCCAGCAGTGAGTCAAAGGGGGTCAACCAGCCCCAGCATTTT
-	TRBV9	-	TRBJ2-3	CASSVRGIDTDTQYF	TGTGCCAGCAGCGTACGCGGGATTGATACAGATACGCAGTATTTT
-	TRBV28	TRBD2	TRBJ2-7	CASSVAGALTYEQYF	TGTGCCAGCAGTGTAGCGGGGGCCCTAACCTACGAGCAGTACTTC
-	TRBV10-3	TRBD1	TRBJ1-2	CAISEMTGGHYGYTF	TGTGCCATCAGTGAAATGACAGGGGGCCACTATGGCTACACCTTC
-	TRBV11-2	-	TRBJ2-5	CASSYARETQYF	TGTGCCAGCAGCTATGCCCGGGAGACCCAGTACTTC